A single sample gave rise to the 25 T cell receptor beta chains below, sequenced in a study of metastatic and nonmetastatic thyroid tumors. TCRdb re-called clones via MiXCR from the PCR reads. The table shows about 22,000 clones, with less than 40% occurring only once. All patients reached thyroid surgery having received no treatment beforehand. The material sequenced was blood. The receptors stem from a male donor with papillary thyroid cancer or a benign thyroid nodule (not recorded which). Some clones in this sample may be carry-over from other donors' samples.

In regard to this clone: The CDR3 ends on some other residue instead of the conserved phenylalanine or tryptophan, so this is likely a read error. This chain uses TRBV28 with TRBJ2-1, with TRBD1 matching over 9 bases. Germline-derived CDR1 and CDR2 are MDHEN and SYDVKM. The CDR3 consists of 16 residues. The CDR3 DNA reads TGTGTCAGCAGCTTAGACAGGGGGAGGGCCTACAATGAGCAGTTCGTC. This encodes CVSSLDRGRAYNEQFV.

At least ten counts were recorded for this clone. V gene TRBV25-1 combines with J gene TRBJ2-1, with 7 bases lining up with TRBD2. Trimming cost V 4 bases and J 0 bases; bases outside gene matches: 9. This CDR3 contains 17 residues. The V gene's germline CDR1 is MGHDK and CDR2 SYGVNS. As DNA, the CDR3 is TGTGCCAGCAGTGTTATTAGCGGGTTAAGCTCCTACAATGAGCAGTTCTTC. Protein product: CASSVISGLSSYNEQFF.

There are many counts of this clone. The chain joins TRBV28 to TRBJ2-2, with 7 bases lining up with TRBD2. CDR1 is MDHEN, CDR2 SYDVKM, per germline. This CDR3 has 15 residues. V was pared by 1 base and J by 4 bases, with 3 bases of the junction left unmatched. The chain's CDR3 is CASSLSLAATGELFF. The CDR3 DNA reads TGTGCCAGCAGTTTATCCCTAGCGGCCACCGGGGAGCTGTTTTTT.

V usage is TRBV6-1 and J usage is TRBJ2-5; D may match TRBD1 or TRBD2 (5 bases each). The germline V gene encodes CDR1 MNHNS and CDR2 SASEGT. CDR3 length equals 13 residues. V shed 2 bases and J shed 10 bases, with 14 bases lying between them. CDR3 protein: CASSETSLGGQYF. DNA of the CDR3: TGTGCCAGCAGTGAAACCTCCCTTGGGGGCCAGTACTTC.

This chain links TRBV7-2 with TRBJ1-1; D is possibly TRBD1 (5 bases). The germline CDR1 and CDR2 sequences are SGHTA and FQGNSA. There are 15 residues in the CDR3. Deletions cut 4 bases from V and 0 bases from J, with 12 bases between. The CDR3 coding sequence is TGTGCCAGCAGCTCTGGGACTTCCATGAACACTGAAGCTTTCTTT. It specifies CASSSGTSMNTEAFF.

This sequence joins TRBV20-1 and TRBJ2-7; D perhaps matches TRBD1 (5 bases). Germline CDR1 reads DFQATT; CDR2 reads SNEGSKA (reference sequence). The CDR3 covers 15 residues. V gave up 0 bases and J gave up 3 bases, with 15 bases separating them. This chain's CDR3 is CSARDWSGLGYEQYF. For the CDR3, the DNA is TGCAGTGCTAGAGATTGGTCAGGGTTGGGCTACGAGCAGTACTTC.

The CDR3 DNA follows: TGCAGTGCTAGGCGCGGGGGGGCGGTCAATGAGCAGTTCTTC. This codes for CSARRGGAVNEQFF. V gene TRBV20-1 combines with J gene TRBJ2-1; TRBD2 matches 9 bases. The CDR3 loop spans 14 amino acids. The germline V gene encodes CDR1 DFQATT and CDR2 SNEGSKA (reference sequence). Unmatched junction bases numbered 6, after V lost 3 bases and J lost 6 bases.

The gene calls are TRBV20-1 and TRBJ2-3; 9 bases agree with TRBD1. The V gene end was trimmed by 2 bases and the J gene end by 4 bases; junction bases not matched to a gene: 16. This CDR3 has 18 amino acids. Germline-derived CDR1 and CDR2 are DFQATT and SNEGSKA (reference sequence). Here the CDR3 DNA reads TGCAGTGCTAGACCCCTAACCCCGGGACAGGGCATGGCAGATACGCAGTATTTT. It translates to CSARPLTPGQGMADTQYF.

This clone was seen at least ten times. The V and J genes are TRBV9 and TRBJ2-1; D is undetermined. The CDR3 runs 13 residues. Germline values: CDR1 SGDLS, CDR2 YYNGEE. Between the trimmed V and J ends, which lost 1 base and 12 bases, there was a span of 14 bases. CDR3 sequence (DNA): TGTGCCAGCAGCGTAAATAGTGCGGCTGGGCAGTTCTTC. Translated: CASSVNSAAGQFF.

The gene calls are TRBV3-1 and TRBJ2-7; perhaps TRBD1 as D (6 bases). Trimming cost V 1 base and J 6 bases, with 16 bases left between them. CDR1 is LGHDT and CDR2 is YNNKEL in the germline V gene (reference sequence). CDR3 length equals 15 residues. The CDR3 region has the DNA TGTGCCAGCAGCCAAGTGCGAGGGGGTATCAGCGAGCAGTACTTC. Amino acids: CASSQVRGGISEQYF.

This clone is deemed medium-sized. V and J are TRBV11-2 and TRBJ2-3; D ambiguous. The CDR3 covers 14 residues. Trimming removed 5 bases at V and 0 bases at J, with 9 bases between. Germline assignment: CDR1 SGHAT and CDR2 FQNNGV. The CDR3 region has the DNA TGTGCCAGCAGCCCCCTTCCTAGCACAGATACGCAGTATTTT. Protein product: CASSPLPSTDTQYF.

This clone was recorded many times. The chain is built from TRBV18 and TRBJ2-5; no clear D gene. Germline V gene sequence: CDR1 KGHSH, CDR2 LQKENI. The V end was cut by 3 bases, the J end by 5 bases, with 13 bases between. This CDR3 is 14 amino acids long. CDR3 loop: CASSPSAWLETQYF. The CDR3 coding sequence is TGTGCCAGCTCACCCTCGGCATGGTTGGAGACCCAGTACTTC.

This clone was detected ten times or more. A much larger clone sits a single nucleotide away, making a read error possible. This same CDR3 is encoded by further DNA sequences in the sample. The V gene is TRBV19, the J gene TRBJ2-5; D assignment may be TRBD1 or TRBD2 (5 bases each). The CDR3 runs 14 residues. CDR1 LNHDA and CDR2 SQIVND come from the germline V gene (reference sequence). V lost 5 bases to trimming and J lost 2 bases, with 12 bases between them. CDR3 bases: TGTGCCAGTAGTCCCGGGACCGATCAAGAGACCCAGTACTTC. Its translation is CASSPGTDQETQYF.

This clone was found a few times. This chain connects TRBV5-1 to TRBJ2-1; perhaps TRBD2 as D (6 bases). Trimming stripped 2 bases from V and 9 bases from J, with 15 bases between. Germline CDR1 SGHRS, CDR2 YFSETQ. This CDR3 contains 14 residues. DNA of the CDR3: TGCGCCAGCAGCTTTCGACTAGGAAGCGGTGAGCAGTTCTTC. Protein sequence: CASSFRLGSGEQFF.

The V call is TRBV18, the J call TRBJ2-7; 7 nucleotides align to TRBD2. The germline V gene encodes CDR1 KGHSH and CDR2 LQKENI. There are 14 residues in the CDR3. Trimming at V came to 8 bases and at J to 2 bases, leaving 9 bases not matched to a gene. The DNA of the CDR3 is TGTGCCAGCACCGAGGTGGCGGGGGCCTACGAGCAGTACTTC. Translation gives CASTEVAGAYEQYF.

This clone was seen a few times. CDR3 protein: CAISETKGLANLEQFF. In DNA, the CDR3 is TGTGCCATCAGTGAAACGAAGGGACTAGCGAATCTTGAGCAGTTCTTC. This chain uses TRBV10-3 with TRBJ2-1; 10 bases line up with TRBD2. This CDR3 region has 16 residues. The germline V gene has CDR1 ENHRY and CDR2 SYGVKD. The junction had 11 bases not matched to a gene; V was cut back by 3 bases and J by 9 bases.

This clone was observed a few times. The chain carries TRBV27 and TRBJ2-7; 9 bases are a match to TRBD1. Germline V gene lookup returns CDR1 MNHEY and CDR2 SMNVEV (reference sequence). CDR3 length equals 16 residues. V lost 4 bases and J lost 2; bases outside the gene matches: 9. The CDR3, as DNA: TGTGCCAGCAGTTCATCACGGACAGGGGCCCCCTACGAGCAGTACTTC. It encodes CASSSSRTGAPYEQYF.

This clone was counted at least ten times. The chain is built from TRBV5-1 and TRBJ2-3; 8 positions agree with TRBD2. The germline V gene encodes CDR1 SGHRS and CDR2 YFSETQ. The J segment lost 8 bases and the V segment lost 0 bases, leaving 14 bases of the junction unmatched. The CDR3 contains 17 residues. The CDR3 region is CASSLAPGTSTLGTQYF. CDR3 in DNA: TGCGCCAGCAGCTTGGCCCCCGGGACTAGTACCCTCGGTACGCAGTATTTT.

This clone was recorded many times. The CDR3 here is CASSLLAASNEQFF. In DNA form, the CDR3 reads TGTGCCAGCAGTTTACTAGCGGCCTCAAATGAGCAGTTCTTC. The chain uses TRBV7-8 and TRBJ2-1; 8 positions match TRBD2. The CDR3 has 14 amino acids. Trimming took 6 bases from V and 7 from J; bases not matched to a gene: 8. The germline V gene has CDR1 SGHVS and CDR2 FQNEAQ. Supplemented by reference TRBV7-8 and TRBJ2-1, the full variable domain reads GAGVSQSPRYKVAKRGQDVALRCDPISGHVSLFWYQQALGQGPEFLTYFQNEAQLDKSGLPSDRFFAERPEGSVSTLKIQRTQQEDSAVYLCASSLLAASNEQFFGPGTRLTVL.

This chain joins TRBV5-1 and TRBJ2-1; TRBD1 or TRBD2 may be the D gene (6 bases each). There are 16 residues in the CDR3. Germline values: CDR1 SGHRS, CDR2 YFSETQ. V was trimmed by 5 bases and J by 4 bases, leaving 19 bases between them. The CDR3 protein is CASSLGGGGPYNEQFF. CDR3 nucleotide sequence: TGCGCCAGCAGTCTCGGTGGAGGGGGGCCTTACAATGAGCAGTTCTTC.

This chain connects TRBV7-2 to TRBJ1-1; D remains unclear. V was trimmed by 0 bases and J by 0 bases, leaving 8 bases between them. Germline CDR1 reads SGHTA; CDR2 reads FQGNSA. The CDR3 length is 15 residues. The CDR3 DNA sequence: TGTGCCAGCAGCTTAGCGCCCGGGATGAACACTGAAGCTTTCTTT. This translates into CASSLAPGMNTEAFF.

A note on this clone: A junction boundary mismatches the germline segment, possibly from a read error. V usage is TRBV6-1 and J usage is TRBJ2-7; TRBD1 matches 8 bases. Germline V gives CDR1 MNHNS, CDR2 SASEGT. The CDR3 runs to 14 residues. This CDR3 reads CSSSVVRGLYDQYF. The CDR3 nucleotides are TGTTCCAGCAGTGTCGTCAGGGGGCTTTACGATCAGTACTTC.

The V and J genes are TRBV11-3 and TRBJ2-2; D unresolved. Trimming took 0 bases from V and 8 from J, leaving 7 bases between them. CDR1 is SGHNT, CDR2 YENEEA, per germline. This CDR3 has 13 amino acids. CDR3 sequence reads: CASSLDTSGELFF. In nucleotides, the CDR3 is TGTGCCAGCAGCTTAGATACGAGTGGGGAGCTGTTTTTT.

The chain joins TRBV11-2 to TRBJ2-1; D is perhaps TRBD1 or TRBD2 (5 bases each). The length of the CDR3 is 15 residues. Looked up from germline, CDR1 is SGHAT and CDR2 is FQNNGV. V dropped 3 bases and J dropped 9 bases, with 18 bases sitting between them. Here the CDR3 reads CASSFGGEGSGEQFF. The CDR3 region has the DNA TGTGCCAGCAGCTTTGGGGGAGAGGGGTCGGGTGAGCAGTTCTTC. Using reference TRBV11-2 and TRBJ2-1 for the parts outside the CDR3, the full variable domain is EAGVAQSPRYKIIEKRQSVAFWCNPISGHATLYWYQQILGQGPKLLIQFQNNGVVDDSQLPKDRFSAERLKGVDSTLKIQPAKLEDSAVYLCASSFGGEGSGEQFFGPGTRLTVL.

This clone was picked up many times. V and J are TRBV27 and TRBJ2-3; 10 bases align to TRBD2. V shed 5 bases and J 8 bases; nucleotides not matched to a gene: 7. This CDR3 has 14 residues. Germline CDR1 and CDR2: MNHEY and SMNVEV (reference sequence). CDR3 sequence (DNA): TGTGCCAGCAGTCCCCTAGCGGGAGTGGGTACGCAGTATTTT. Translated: CASSPLAGVGTQYF.